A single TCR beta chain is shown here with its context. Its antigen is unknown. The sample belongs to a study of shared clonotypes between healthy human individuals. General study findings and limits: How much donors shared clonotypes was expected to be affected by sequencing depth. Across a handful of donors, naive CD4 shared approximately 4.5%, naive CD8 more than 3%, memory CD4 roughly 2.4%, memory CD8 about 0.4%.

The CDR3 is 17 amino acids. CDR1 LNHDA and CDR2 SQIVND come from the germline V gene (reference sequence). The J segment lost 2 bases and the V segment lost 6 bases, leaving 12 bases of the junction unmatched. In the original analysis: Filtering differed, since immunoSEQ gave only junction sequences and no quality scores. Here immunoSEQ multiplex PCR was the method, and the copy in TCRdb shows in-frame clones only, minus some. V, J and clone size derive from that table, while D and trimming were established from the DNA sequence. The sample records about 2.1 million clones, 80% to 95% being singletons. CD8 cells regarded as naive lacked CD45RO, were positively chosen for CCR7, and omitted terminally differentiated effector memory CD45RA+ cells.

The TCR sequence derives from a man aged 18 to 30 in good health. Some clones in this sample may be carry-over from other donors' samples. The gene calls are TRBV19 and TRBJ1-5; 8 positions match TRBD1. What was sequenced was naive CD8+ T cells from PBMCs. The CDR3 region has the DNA TGTGCCAGTAGCCTCGGGCCAGGGGGCCCGGGCAATCAGCCCCAGCATTTT. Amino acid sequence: CASSLGPGGPGNQPQHF.